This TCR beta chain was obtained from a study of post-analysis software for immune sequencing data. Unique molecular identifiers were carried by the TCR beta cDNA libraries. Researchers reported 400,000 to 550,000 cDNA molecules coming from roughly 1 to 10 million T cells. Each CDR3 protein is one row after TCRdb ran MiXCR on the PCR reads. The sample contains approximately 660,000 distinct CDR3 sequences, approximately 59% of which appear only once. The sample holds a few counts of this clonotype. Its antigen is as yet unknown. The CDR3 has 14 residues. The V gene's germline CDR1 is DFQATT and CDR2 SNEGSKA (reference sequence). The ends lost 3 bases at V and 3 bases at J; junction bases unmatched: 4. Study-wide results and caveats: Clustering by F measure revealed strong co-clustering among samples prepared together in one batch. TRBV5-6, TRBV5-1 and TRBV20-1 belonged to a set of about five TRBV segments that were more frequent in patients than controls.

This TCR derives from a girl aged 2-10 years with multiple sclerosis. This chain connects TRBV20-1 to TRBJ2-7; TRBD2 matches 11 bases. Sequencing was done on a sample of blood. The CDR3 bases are TGCAGTGCTAGGCCCCTAGCGGGAGGCTACGAGCAGTACTTC. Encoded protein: CSARPLAGGYEQYF.